Only a few counts were recorded for the clone carrying this T cell receptor (beta chain). Its specificity is not known. The data were obtained in a study of identical twins. Findings and caveats of the study: Twins' excess sharing was less marked for out-of-frame beta sequences. Where out-of-frame alpha sequences were twin-shared, they showed excess low generation probability. Compared with models, monozygotic twins showed more out-of-frame TCR alpha sharing.

MiXCR, run by TCRdb on the 5' RACE reads, gives a single entry per CDR3 protein. The sample lists around 1.7 million distinct CDR3 sequences, about 32% occurring once. This CDR3 has 13 amino acids. The sequence was obtained from a newborn girl in good health. What was sequenced was cord blood. The chain employs TRBV21-1 and TRBJ2-4; the table's D call, TRBD2, has no DNA check behind it. The J call may be wrong; the DNA end is better matched by TRBJ2-7. TRBV21-1 is tagged as a pseudogene. In DNA, the CDR3 is TGTGCCAGCAGCAAAGTGCGATCCCTCGAGCAGTACTTC. It is translated as CASSKVRSLEQYF.